The rows below give T cell receptor beta chains drawn from one sample of a study of T cell responses to AZD1222 COVID-19 vaccine. The data were produced by immunoSEQ multiplex PCR, yet TCRdb's version contains in-frame clones alone and is incomplete. The table records some 150,000 clones, approximately 92% of them present only once. Sequenced material: peripheral blood, taken on day 0 of AZD1222 vaccination. These receptors were obtained from an adult in good health. Each CDR3 is given with its conserved first and last residue. The order of the fields is J gene, clone size, V gene, CDR3 protein. Clone size, where shown, is once, few, many, or a class for clones that have expanded.

TRBJ1-5 - TRBV7-9 CASSLDPPNQPQHF
TRBJ2-1 - TRBV2 CASSDLFGTSGFNEQFF
TRBJ1-1 - TRBV29-1 CSVESRGLNTEAFF
TRBJ1-1 - TRBV28 CASSSDRDRNTEAFF
TRBJ1-6 once TRBV19 CASSTTGNNSPLHF
TRBJ2-7 - TRBV11-2 CASSLLISGVHEQYF
TRBJ1-1 - TRBV2 CASSPNPDTEAFF
TRBJ1-1 once TRBV18 CASSPTRDTEAFF
TRBJ2-3 - TRBV7-2 CASSPGTSGDTQYF
TRBJ2-2 - TRBV27 CASSFWFENTGELFF
TRBJ1-1 - TRBV19 CASSMNAMNTEAFF
TRBJ2-2 - TRBV18 CASSPLSGGTGELFF
TRBJ1-5 - TRBV7-2 CASSHQVDQPQHF
TRBJ1-4 - TRBV2 CASSEETGDEKLFF
TRBJ2-1 - TRBV7-9 CASSLISPGNNEQFF
TRBJ1-3 - TRBV2 CASSEWAGHSGNTIYF